The 10 T cell receptor beta chains presented below share a single source sample, sequenced in a study of T cell responses to AZD1222 COVID-19 vaccine. The table came from immunoSEQ multiplex PCR; TCRdb's copy has only in-frame clones and leaves some out. The table lists under 150,000 clones, approximately 93% of them singletons. The material was peripheral blood, obtained on day 0 of AZD1222 vaccination. The receptors originated from an adult in good health.

This clone was recorded only once. This chain joins TRBV4-1 and TRBJ2-2; the match to TRBD2 covers 15 bases. Germline V gives CDR1 MGHRA, CDR2 YSYEKL. This CDR3 has 17 residues. Trimming at V came to 6 bases and at J to 2 bases, leaving 4 bases not matched to a gene. CDR3 bases: TGCGCCAGCAGTCCGGGACTAGCGGGAGGTAACACCGGGGAGCTGTTTTTT. Its translation is CASSPGLAGGNTGELFF.

V and J are TRBV6-5 and TRBJ2-4; D remains ambiguous. Germline-derived CDR1 and CDR2 are MNHEY and SVGAGI. The CDR3 consists of 12 residues. The germline V and J ends were trimmed by 5 bases and 8 bases, with 10 bases remaining between them. This CDR3 is CASSNRPDIQYF. In nucleotides, the CDR3 is TGTGCCAGCAGTAACAGACCGGACATTCAGTACTTC.

The J gene is TRBJ2-7, the V gene TRBV6-5, with D maybe TRBD1 (6 bases). Between the trimmed V and J ends, which lost 0 bases and 5 bases, there was a span of 17 bases. Germline lookup yields CDR1 MNHEY and CDR2 SVGAGI. The CDR3 consists of 16 residues. The CDR3 spells CASSYSRTAAGHEQYF. Here the CDR3 DNA reads TGTGCCAGCAGTTACTCCCGGACAGCCGCCGGCCACGAGCAGTACTTC.

The chain employs TRBV2 and TRBJ2-3; D uncertain. Germline V lookup: CDR1 SNHLY, CDR2 FYNNEI. This CDR3 contains 11 residues. Trimming left V 0 bases short and J 14 bases short, with 9 bases between. The CDR3 sequence is CASSEASPWYF. The CDR3 DNA reads TGTGCCAGCAGTGAAGCCTCCCCGTGGTATTTT.

The rearrangement uses TRBV28 and TRBJ1-2; D gene uncertain. V was pared by 2 bases and J by 4 bases, with 14 bases between. The CDR3 extends over 15 amino acids. Germline V gene sequence: CDR1 MDHEN, CDR2 SYDVKM. The CDR3: CASSLPDISVYGYTF. The CDR3 nucleotides are TGTGCCAGCAGTTTACCCGACATTTCAGTCTATGGCTACACCTTC.

The chain is built from TRBV4-1 and TRBJ1-6; TRBD1 matches at 7 bases. Trimming cost V 2 bases and J 7 bases; bases outside gene matches: 5. This CDR3 has 15 residues. From germline, CDR1 is MGHRA and CDR2 YSYEKL. CDR3 sequence reads: CASSQRTGGNSPLHF. The DNA of the CDR3 is TGCGCCAGCAGCCAAAGGACAGGCGGCAATTCACCCCTCCACTTT.

The V call is TRBV6-2 or TRBV6-3, the J call TRBJ1-1, with D unresolved. Deletions cut 4 bases from V and 0 bases from J, with 12 bases between. The CDR3 consists of 15 residues. Germline-derived CDR1 and CDR2 are MNHEY and SVGEGT. The CDR3 spells CASSSRHHMNTEAFF. As DNA, the CDR3 is TGTGCCAGCAGTTCACGACACCACATGAACACTGAAGCTTTCTTT.

The rearrangement uses TRBV2 and TRBJ2-7, with D perhaps TRBD2 (6 bases). This CDR3 is 15 amino acids long. Germline CDR1 and CDR2: SNHLY and FYNNEI. V gave up 5 bases and J gave up 1 base, with 15 bases separating them. This CDR3 reads CASSFYPGLSYEQYF. DNA of the CDR3: TGTGCCAGCAGTTTTTACCCGGGACTTTCCTACGAGCAGTACTTC.

J is TRBJ2-5 and V is TRBV24-1; D might be TRBD2 (6 bases). Germline V gene data show CDR1 as KGHDR and CDR2 as SFDVKD. V lost 2 bases and J 6 bases, leaving 12 bases between the germline ends. This CDR3 has 14 amino acids. CDR3 residues: CATSDYREWQTQYF. In nucleotides, the CDR3 is TGTGCCACCAGTGATTACCGGGAGTGGCAGACCCAGTACTTC.

This rearrangement joins TRBV27 to TRBJ1-4; D is perhaps TRBD1 (6 bases). Trimming took 2 bases from V and 7 from J, leaving 11 bases between them. Germline V gives CDR1 MNHEY, CDR2 SMNVEV (reference sequence). The CDR3 runs to 14 residues. The CDR3 DNA follows: TGTGCCAGCAGTTTAACAGGGTCGGGTGAAAAACTGTTTTTT. Protein product: CASSLTGSGEKLFF.